This TCR beta chain was identified during a study of cytomegalovirus exposure and HLA in healthy donors. Comment on this clone: Other DNA sequences from this sample encode an identical CDR3 as well.

The primer mix had 60 Vbeta and 13 Jbeta primers. Measured with immunoSEQ multiplex PCR; TCRdb has only the in-frame clones, and not every one. The table includes around 300,000 clones, roughly two thirds detected once. The CDR3 has 15 residues. Trimming shortened V by 2 bases and J by 0 bases, and 11 bases separated the two germline ends. From germline, CDR1 is SGHTS and CDR2 YDEGEE. Sequencing was done on a sample of PBMCs. This chain uses TRBV5-8 with TRBJ1-1, with TRBD1 as a possible D gene (5 bases). The TCR sequence derives from a female donor in good health and CMV-seronegative. CDR3 nucleotide sequence: TGTGCCAGCAGCTTAGTTTCAGGGATGAACACTGAAGCTTTCTTT. It translates to CASSLVSGMNTEAFF.